This T cell receptor (beta chain) was observed in a study of CD8 T cells in Susac syndrome. Sequencing of TCR beta was performed on blood CD8+ T cells and on blood CD4+ T cells. Treatment-naive patients with stable or active relapsing-remitting disease served as multiple sclerosis controls. An amount of RNA that ranged from roughly 0.45 to 1 ug was reverse transcribed with random hexamers. Multiplex immunoSEQ PCR targeted 54 Vbeta and 13 Jbeta TCR beta segments. TCRdb ran MiXCR on the immunoSEQ multiplex PCR reads and lists one entry per CDR3 protein. The sample includes approximately 300,000 distinct CDR3 sequences, 70% to 90% of them seen just once. The CDR3 loop spans 19 amino acids. J gave up 0 bases and V 3 bases, and 12 bases lay outside the gene matches.

What was sequenced was CD8+ T cells from PBMCs. The chain is built from TRBV5-7 and TRBJ2-6, with TRBD1 matching over 7 bases. TRBV5-7 is reported as an ORF; its role is uncertain. The sequence was collected from a human donor with multiple sclerosis. The CDR3 sequence: CASSSRTGGSSSGANVLTF. CDR3 nucleotides: TGTGCCAGCAGCTCACGGACAGGAGGTTCTAGCTCTGGGGCCAACGTCCTGACTTTC.